A single sample gave rise to the 13 T cell receptor beta chains below, sequenced in a study of blood T cell repertoires in COVID-19. Here immunoSEQ multiplex PCR was the method, and the copy in TCRdb shows in-frame clones only, minus some. The sample has 200,000 to 300,000 clones; about 82% are singletons. The material sequenced was peripheral blood. The receptors come from an elderly man with acute or convalescent COVID-19.

A word on this clone: Other DNA sequences from this sample encode an identical CDR3 as well. V usage is TRBV5-1 and J usage is TRBJ1-4; TRBD1 might be the D (5 bases). Germline V gene lookup returns CDR1 SGHRS and CDR2 YFSETQ. V was trimmed by 0 bases and J by 7 bases, leaving 7 bases between them. The CDR3 has 13 amino acids. CDR3 bases: TGCGCCAGCAGCTTGGGTAGGGGTGAAAAACTGTTTTTT. Protein sequence: CASSLGRGEKLFF. Supplemented by reference TRBV5-1 and TRBJ1-4, the full variable domain reads KAGVTQTPRYLIKTRGQQVTLSCSPISGHRSVSWYQQTPGQGLQFLFEYFSETQRNKGNFPGRFSGRQFSNSRSEMNVSTLELGDSALYLCASSLGRGEKLFFGSGTQLSVL.

The chain combines TRBV10-3 with TRBJ1-1, with 8 bases that match TRBD1. The CDR3 contains 12 residues. With 9 bases clipped from V and 1 base from J, the junction kept 1 base outside the gene matches. Germline V gene sequence: CDR1 ENHRY, CDR2 SYGVKD. CDR3 sequence (DNA): TGTGCCATTGGGACAGGGAACACTGAAGCTTTCTTT. Translating it yields CAIGTGNTEAFF.

This clone was recorded only once. The chain links TRBV18 to TRBJ1-2, with TRBD1 matching 7 bases. This CDR3 has 13 residues. Germline trimming cut 4 bases from V and 9 bases from J; bases unmatched to any gene: 8. Germline loops: CDR1 KGHSH, CDR2 LQKENI. The CDR3 protein is CASSLGTVSRYTF. The CDR3 DNA reads as TGTGCCAGCTCACTAGGGACAGTCAGTCGCTACACCTTC.

This chain connects TRBV9 to TRBJ1-1, with 7 bases that match TRBD1. Germline lookup yields CDR1 SGDLS and CDR2 YYNGEE. The CDR3 totals 15 residues. The V and J ends lost 4 bases and 0 bases, in that order; junction bases with no gene match: 6. The CDR3 DNA reads as TGTGCCAGCAGCCCAAGGACAGGCATGAACACTGAAGCTTTCTTT. Protein sequence: CASSPRTGMNTEAFF.

The chain recombines TRBV2 with TRBJ1-3; D is perhaps TRBD1 (5 bases). The CDR3 runs 15 residues. Trimming shortened V by 4 bases and J by 3 bases, and 13 bases separated the two germline ends. CDR1 and CDR2 from the germline V gene are SNHLY and FYNNEI. CDR3 bases: TGTGCCAGCAGTGTAAGGAGGGGCAGTGGAAACACCATATATTTT. It specifies CASSVRRGSGNTIYF.

The chain's CDR3 is CATKIRGTAPYRNSPLHF. CDR3 bases: TGTGCCACCAAAATACGGGGGACAGCACCGTACCGAAACTCACCCCTCCACTTT. This sequence joins TRBV27 and TRBJ1-6; 7 bases are shared with TRBD1. Germline lookup yields CDR1 MNHEY and CDR2 SMNVEV (reference sequence). This CDR3 is 18 amino acids long. Germline trimming cut 10 bases from V and 10 bases from J; bases unmatched to any gene: 25.

The sample holds one count of this clone. The chain carries TRBV5-8 and TRBJ2-3; maybe TRBD2 (7 bases). Germline loops: CDR1 SGHTS, CDR2 YDEGEE. V lost 2 bases and J lost 1, with 14 bases in between. CDR3 length: 16 residues. The CDR3 loop is CASSFGGGSRTDTQYF. CDR3 sequence (DNA): TGTGCCAGCAGCTTTGGGGGGGGCTCGCGCACAGATACGCAGTATTTT. The full variable domain, its missing parts supplied by reference TRBV5-8 and TRBJ2-3, is EAGVTQSPTHLIKTRGQQATLRCSPISGHTSVYWYQQALGLGLQFLLWYDEGEERNRGNFPPRFSGRQFPNYSSELNVNALELEDSALYLCASSFGGGSRTDTQYFGPGTRLTVL.

The chain recombines TRBV9 with TRBJ1-1; D is ambiguous. Germline CDR1 reads SGDLS; CDR2 reads YYNGEE. The length of the CDR3 is 14 residues. V lost 2 bases to trimming and J lost 4 bases, with 12 bases between them. CDR3 DNA sequence: TGTGCCAGCAGCGTTACCTCGGGAGGCACTGAAGCTTTCTTT. Amino acids: CASSVTSGGTEAFF.

This sequence joins TRBV6-5 and TRBJ2-1, with 7 bases lining up with TRBD2. Germline trimming cut 2 bases from V and 5 bases from J; bases unmatched to any gene: 6. This CDR3 region has 15 residues. Germline CDR1 MNHEY, CDR2 SVGAGI. This CDR3 reads CASSYPSGPNNEQFF. CDR3 in DNA: TGTGCCAGCAGTTACCCTAGCGGCCCTAACAATGAGCAGTTCTTC.

The chain couples TRBV5-1 to TRBJ1-1; D is possibly TRBD1 (5 bases). There are 15 residues in the CDR3. Germline V gene data show CDR1 as SGHRS and CDR2 as YFSETQ. V was shortened by 0 bases and J by 2 bases, with 11 bases between the two germline ends. The CDR3 nucleotides read TGCGCCAGCAGCTTGGCGGTAGGGGCCAACACTGAAGCTTTCTTT. It codes for CASSLAVGANTEAFF. Complete variable domain (other parts from reference TRBV5-1 and TRBJ1-1): KAGVTQTPRYLIKTRGQQVTLSCSPISGHRSVSWYQQTPGQGLQFLFEYFSETQRNKGNFPGRFSGRQFSNSRSEMNVSTLELGDSALYLCASSLAVGANTEAFFGQGTRLTVV.

The chain couples TRBV27 to TRBJ1-5, with TRBD1 identical over 7 bases. CDR1 is MNHEY, CDR2 SMNVEV, per germline (reference sequence). V shed 6 bases, J shed 6 bases, and the junction held 8 bases outside the gene matches. This CDR3 has 14 amino acids. CDR3 sequence: CASRRGQLGQPQHF. The CDR3 region has the DNA TGTGCCAGCAGACGGGGACAGCTCGGTCAGCCCCAGCATTTT.

V usage is TRBV10-3 and J usage is TRBJ2-1, with 8 bases that match TRBD1. The CDR3 length is 15 residues. Trimming removed 10 bases from V and 1 base from J; junction bases left unmatched: 9. Germline V gene data show CDR1 as ENHRY and CDR2 as SYGVKD. The CDR3 DNA follows: TGTGCCACCATCACGGGGACAGGATCCTACAATGAGCAGTTCTTC. Amino acid sequence: CATITGTGSYNEQFF.

This chain links TRBV9 with TRBJ1-2, with D perhaps TRBD1 (5 bases). Trimming stripped 0 bases from V and 7 bases from J, with 16 bases between. The V gene's germline CDR1 is SGDLS and CDR2 YYNGEE. The CDR3 runs to 15 residues. As DNA, the CDR3 is TGTGCCAGCAGCGTAGGGGGCCCAAGTGTACTTGGCTACACCTTC. Residues: CASSVGGPSVLGYTF.